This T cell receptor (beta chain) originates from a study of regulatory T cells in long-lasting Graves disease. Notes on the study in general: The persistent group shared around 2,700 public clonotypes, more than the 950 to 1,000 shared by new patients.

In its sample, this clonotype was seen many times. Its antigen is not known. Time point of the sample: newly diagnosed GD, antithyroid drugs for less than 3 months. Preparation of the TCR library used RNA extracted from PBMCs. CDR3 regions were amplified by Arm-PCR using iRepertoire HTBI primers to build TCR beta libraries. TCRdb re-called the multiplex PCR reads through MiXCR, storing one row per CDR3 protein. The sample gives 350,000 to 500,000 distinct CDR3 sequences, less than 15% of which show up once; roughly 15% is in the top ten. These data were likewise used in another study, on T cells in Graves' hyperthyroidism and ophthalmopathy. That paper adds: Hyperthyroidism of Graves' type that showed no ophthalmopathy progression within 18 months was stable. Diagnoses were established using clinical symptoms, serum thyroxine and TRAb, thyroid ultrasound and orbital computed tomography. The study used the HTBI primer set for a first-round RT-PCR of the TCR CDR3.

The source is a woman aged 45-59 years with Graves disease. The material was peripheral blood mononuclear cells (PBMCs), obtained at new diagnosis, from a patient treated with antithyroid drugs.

The CDR3 sequence: CASSFAGNGELFF. The DNA of the CDR3 is TGTGCCAGCAGTTTTGCAGGGAACGGGGAGCTGTTTTTT. J is TRBJ2-2 and V is TRBV28; the D gene is possibly TRBD1 (5 bases). Germline values: CDR1 MDHEN, CDR2 SYDVKM. This CDR3 region has 13 residues. The ends were cut back, 3 bases at V and 7 bases at J, with 9 bases in the middle.